This T cell receptor beta chain was recovered during a study of T cell responses to AZD1222 COVID-19 vaccine. The table came from immunoSEQ multiplex PCR; TCRdb's copy has only in-frame clones and leaves some out. The profile shows about 89,000 clones, about nine tenths of them singletons. Samples with a second dose at about 4 or about 12 weeks were pooled together. V lost 4 bases, J lost 7 bases, and 8 bases stayed unmatched. CDR1 is SGHVS, CDR2 FQNEAQ, per germline. The CDR3 extends over 14 amino acids. Concerning this clone itself: The antigen remains unidentified.

Findings and caveats of the study: Close to half of spike-specific TCRs reportedly recognize unmutated variant regions. Following two doses of AZD1222, Spike-specific TCR breadth and depth rose. AZD1222 recipients seropositive at baseline numbered only five to seven.

The sequencing used peripheral blood, collected 28 days after the second AZD1222 dose. The sequence derives from an adult who received the AZD1222 COVID-19 vaccine. The J gene is TRBJ1-1, the V gene TRBV7-8; 8 nucleotides agree with TRBD1. CDR3 region: CASSSTGGLNEAFF. The CDR3 nucleotides are TGTGCCAGCAGCTCTACAGGGGGGCTGAATGAAGCTTTCTTT.